One and the same sample provided the 29 T cell receptor beta chains below, sequenced in a study of identical twins. TCRdb fed the 5' RACE reads into MiXCR, producing one record per CDR3 protein. The table shows 510,000 or so distinct CDR3 sequences, with 12% to 15% occurring only once. These sequences were also reported in another study, on yellow fever vaccine responses in identical twins.

Sequenced: CD4+ T cells sorted from blood. Every receptor here comes from a woman aged 18-29 years in good health.

This clonotype appeared a few times. The chain has TRBV29-1 and TRBJ2-2; D gene ambiguous. The CDR3 has 13 residues. CDR1 and CDR2 (germline): SQVTM, ANQGSEA. The V end lost 3 bases, the J end lost 0 bases, and 5 bases lay between the germline ends. The DNA of the CDR3 is TGCAGCGTTGACGGAACGAACACCGGGGAGCTGTTTTTT. Its translation is CSVDGTNTGELFF.

At least ten counts were recorded for this clonotype. The rearrangement uses TRBV12-3 or TRBV12-4 and TRBJ1-3; 9 bases fit TRBD1. Unmatched junction bases numbered 7, after V lost 10 bases and J lost 3 bases. The CDR3 sequence is 14 residues long. The CDR3 reads CANTGQGSGNTIYF. CDR3 DNA sequence: TGTGCCAACACAGGACAGGGGAGTGGAAACACCATATATTTT.

The CDR3 is CATSRETLLADTQYF. The CDR3 DNA reads as TGTGCCACCAGCAGAGAAACCTTACTAGCGGATACGCAGTATTTT. The rearrangement links TRBV15 to TRBJ2-3, with TRBD2 matching 7 bases. Germline V gene data show CDR1 as LNHNV and CDR2 as YYDKDF (reference sequence). Unmatched junction bases numbered 6, after V lost 0 bases and J lost 6 bases. The CDR3 spans 15 residues.

This clonotype was counted ten times or more. The chain couples TRBV7-9 to TRBJ2-7; no definite D call. Germline V gene lookup returns CDR1 SEHNR and CDR2 FQNEAQ (reference sequence). V was shortened by 3 bases and J by 1 base, with 7 bases between the two germline ends. The CDR3 has 13 amino acids. This CDR3 is CASSFVGSYEQYF. CDR3 bases: TGTGCCAGCAGCTTCGTGGGTTCCTACGAGCAGTACTTC.

This clonotype was detected a few times. The chain recombines TRBV5-5 with TRBJ1-2; D is uncertain. Trimming removed 2 bases at V and 6 bases at J, with 8 bases between. CDR3 length: 12 amino acids. Germline CDR1 reads SGHKS; CDR2 reads YYEKEE (reference sequence). The CDR3 coding sequence is TGTGCCAGCAGCTTTCTGGTGGATGGCTACACCTTC. The encoded protein is CASSFLVDGYTF. Together with reference TRBV5-5 and TRBJ1-2, the CDR3 gives the full variable domain: DAGVTQSPTHLIKTRGQQVTLRCSPISGHKSVSWYQQVLGQGPQFIFQYYEKEERGRGNFPDRFSARQFPNYSSELNVNALLLGDSALYLCASSFLVDGYTFGSGTRLTVV.

V and J are TRBV29-1 and TRBJ1-4, with D hard to call. The germline V gene has CDR1 SQVTM and CDR2 ANQGSEA. V lost 5 bases and J lost 5, with 12 bases in between. The CDR3 extends over 13 amino acids. CDR3 coding DNA: TGCAGCGTTTTCCTTTGGGAGAATGAAAAACTGTTTTTT. Amino acids: CSVFLWENEKLFF.

The V call is TRBV28, the J call TRBJ2-7, with 7 positions matching TRBD2. This CDR3 region has 14 residues. Germline values: CDR1 MDHEN, CDR2 SYDVKM. The V gene end was trimmed by 9 bases and the J gene end by 7 bases; junction bases not matched to a gene: 15. This CDR3 reads CASSYRGRTVEQYF. CDR3 bases: TGTGCCAGTTCATACCGCGGGAGAACCGTTGAGCAGTACTTC.

The chain employs TRBV24-1 and TRBJ2-5; 7 bases line up with TRBD1. The V gene end was trimmed by 7 bases and the J gene end by 2 bases; junction bases not matched to a gene: 6. The CDR3 is made up of 14 amino acids. Germline lookup yields CDR1 KGHDR and CDR2 SFDVKD. The CDR3 sequence: CATRTHRGQETQYF. The CDR3 nucleotides read TGTGCCACCAGGACACACAGGGGTCAAGAGACCCAGTACTTC.

V and J are TRBV20-1 and TRBJ1-1; possibly TRBD1 for D (5 bases). Germline V gene lookup returns CDR1 DFQATT and CDR2 SNEGSKA (reference sequence). V lost 3 bases to trimming and J lost 5 bases, with 19 bases between them. CDR3 length: 15 residues. The CDR3 reads CSASPWGRRDTEAFF. CDR3 coding DNA: TGCAGTGCTAGTCCATGGGGACGGCGGGATACTGAAGCTTTCTTT.

The rearrangement links TRBV28 to TRBJ2-3; possible D gene TRBD2, 6 bases. V lost 3 bases and J lost 2, with 15 bases in between. This CDR3 is 16 amino acids long. Germline CDR1 is MDHEN and CDR2 is SYDVKM. Here the CDR3 DNA reads TGTGCCAGCAGTTTCCGTCCGGGAGTCAACACAGATACGCAGTATTTT. As protein: CASSFRPGVNTDTQYF.

This clonotype was seen ten or more times. The chain employs TRBV5-1 and TRBJ2-1; D gene ambiguous. This CDR3 contains 15 residues. The ends were cut back, 0 bases at V and 0 bases at J, with 7 bases in the middle. Per the germline V gene, CDR1 is SGHRS and CDR2 is YFSETQ. CDR3: CASSLDASSYNEQFF. CDR3 bases: TGCGCCAGCAGCTTGGACGCGAGCTCCTACAATGAGCAGTTCTTC.

This clonotype was counted between two and nine times. The chain combines TRBV28 with TRBJ1-6; tentative D call: TRBD1 (6 bases). The CDR3 length is 15 residues. The germline gives CDR1 MDHEN, CDR2 SYDVKM. Trimming removed 6 bases at V and 5 bases at J, with 14 bases between. In nucleotides, the CDR3 is TGTGCCAGCAGGGGGGGCGGTCCCCATAATTCACCCCTCCACTTT. Translation gives CASRGGGPHNSPLHF.

This sequence joins TRBV12-5 and TRBJ2-3; the D is unclear. CDR1 and CDR2 from the germline V gene are LGHNT and FRNRAP. This CDR3 spans 14 amino acids. V was clipped by 2 bases and J by 2 bases, with 8 bases between them. CDR3 in DNA: TGTGCTAGTGGTTTGCAAGCAGTCACAGATACGCAGTATTTT. Protein sequence: CASGLQAVTDTQYF.

V and J are TRBV9 and TRBJ2-1; maybe TRBD2 (6 bases). The V end lost 4 bases, the J end lost 1 base, and 21 bases lay between the germline ends. The CDR3 contains 18 residues. Germline V lookup: CDR1 SGDLS, CDR2 YYNGEE. The CDR3 DNA follows: TGTGCCAGCAGCATACGTTCCGGGACGGGGGAATCCTACAATGAGCAGTTCTTC. It translates to CASSIRSGTGESYNEQFF.

This clonotype was detected only a few times. The chain couples TRBV4-1 to TRBJ2-1; a possible D gene is TRBD2 (5 bases). The CDR3 sequence is 17 residues long. V lost 0 bases and J 4 bases, leaving 16 bases between the germline ends. Germline values: CDR1 MGHRA, CDR2 YSYEKL. This CDR3 is CASSQDSAPGWYNEQFF. DNA of the CDR3: TGCGCCAGCAGCCAAGATAGCGCGCCGGGTTGGTACAATGAGCAGTTCTTC.

This clonotype has more than one count but fewer than ten. J is TRBJ2-4 and V is TRBV29-1, with D unclear. CDR3 length equals 13 residues. V was cut by 4 bases and J by 0 bases, with 7 bases left in between. Germline loops: CDR1 SQVTM, CDR2 ANQGSEA. DNA for the CDR3: TGCAGCGTTGTGAACATAGCCAAAAACATTCAGTACTTC. It specifies CSVVNIAKNIQYF.

CDR3 loop: CASSLWTGGGEQYF. For the CDR3, the DNA is TGCGCCAGCAGCTTGTGGACGGGGGGAGGCGAGCAGTACTTC. The V gene is TRBV5-1, the J gene TRBJ2-7, with 7 nucleotides matching TRBD2. The ends lost 1 base at V and 6 bases at J; junction bases unmatched: 7. Germline CDR1 reads SGHRS; CDR2 reads YFSETQ. CDR3 length: 14 residues.

The J gene is TRBJ2-6, the V gene TRBV3-1; maybe TRBD1 (5 bases). Trimming shortened V by 0 bases and J by 4 bases, and 10 bases separated the two germline ends. This CDR3 comprises 16 residues. Germline-derived CDR1 and CDR2 are LGHDT and YNNKEL (reference sequence). CDR3 in amino acids: CASSQDRVNGANVLTF. In DNA, the CDR3 is TGTGCCAGCAGCCAAGACAGGGTGAACGGGGCCAACGTCCTGACTTTC.

This clonotype was recorded a few times. This sequence joins TRBV6-1 and TRBJ2-2, with no clear D. CDR3 size: 16 residues. Trimming cost V 6 bases and J 0 bases, with 14 bases left between them. The V gene's germline CDR1 is MNHNS and CDR2 SASEGT. CDR3 coding DNA: TGTGCCAGCAGCGCATATACACCGGCGAACACCGGGGAGCTGTTTTTT. It specifies CASSAYTPANTGELFF.

This sequence joins TRBV9 and TRBJ2-2; D is unclear. Trimming took 4 bases from V and 2 from J, leaving 15 bases between them. The CDR3 is made up of 16 amino acids. Germline CDR1 is SGDLS and CDR2 is YYNGEE. The CDR3 reads CASSPQAGSNTGELFF. Written as DNA, the CDR3 is TGTGCCAGCAGCCCTCAGGCAGGCTCAAACACCGGGGAGCTGTTTTTT.

The genes are TRBV21-1 and TRBJ1-2. TRBV21-1 is a pseudogene. This CDR3 is built from 14 residues. CDR3 protein: CASSKGTPNYGYTF. The CDR3 DNA is TGTGCCAGCAGCAAAGGAACACCTAACTATGGCTACACCTTC.

This clonotype was seen a handful of times. The chain uses TRBV5-6 and TRBJ2-5, with D hard to call. CDR1 is SGHDT and CDR2 is YYEEEE in the germline V gene. V was pared by 4 bases and J by 9 bases, with 10 bases between. CDR3 length: 11 amino acids. CDR3 loop: CASSQHGAQYF. CDR3 in DNA: TGTGCCAGCAGCCAACACGGAGCCCAGTACTTC.

The CDR3 coding sequence is TGTGCCAGCAGCCGCTCCCGACAGGGCAATTATGGCTACACCTTC. As protein: CASSRSRQGNYGYTF. The chain joins TRBV14 to TRBJ1-2, with 7 bases aligning to TRBD1. This CDR3 contains 15 residues. V was clipped by 4 bases and J by 5 bases; unmatched bases: 10. Germline V lookup: CDR1 SGHDN, CDR2 FVKESK.

This clonotype has a handful of counts. The J gene is TRBJ1-3, the V gene TRBV7-6, with D unclear. CDR1 and CDR2 (germline): SGHVS, FNYEAQ. The CDR3 consists of 13 residues. V was cut by 5 bases and J by 2 bases, with 7 bases left in between. The CDR3 sequence is CASSVTTGNTIYF. CDR3 DNA: TGTGCCAGCAGCGTGACTACTGGAAACACCATATATTTT.

A few counts support this clonotype. The gene calls are TRBV7-9 and TRBJ2-1, with TRBD2 as a possible D gene (5 bases). Per germline, CDR1 SEHNR and CDR2 FQNEAQ (reference sequence). V lost 2 bases and J lost 6, with 11 bases in between. This CDR3 contains 14 residues. The CDR3, as DNA: TGTGCCAGCAGCTTATCGGGATGGGGCAATGAGCAGTTCTTC. It is translated as CASSLSGWGNEQFF.

This chain joins TRBV7-2 and TRBJ2-1, with D perhaps matching TRBD1 (5 bases). V was trimmed by 5 bases and J by 8 bases, leaving 16 bases between them. There are 14 residues in the CDR3. The germline gives CDR1 SGHTA, CDR2 FQGNSA. CDR3 sequence (DNA): TGTGCCAGCAGCCAAGGTTGGGGCCGGGATGAGCAGTTCTTC. Translation gives CASSQGWGRDEQFF. Variable domain in full (rest from reference TRBV7-2 and TRBJ2-1): GAGVSQSPSNKVTEKGKDVELRCDPISGHTALYWYRQSLGQGLEFLIYFQGNSAPDKSGLPSDRFSAERTGGSVSTLTIQRTQQEDSAVYLCASSQGWGRDEQFFGPGTRLTVL.

This chain uses TRBV6-5 with TRBJ2-7, with D perhaps matching TRBD1 or TRBD2 (5 bases each). The length of the CDR3 is 15 residues. Trimming took 0 bases from V and 2 from J, leaving 11 bases between them. Germline assignment: CDR1 MNHEY and CDR2 SVGAGI. CDR3 sequence reads: CASSYSGQRTYEQYF. The CDR3 DNA is TGTGCCAGCAGTTACTCGGGGCAGCGGACCTACGAGCAGTACTTC.

The V call is TRBV12-3 or TRBV12-4, the J call TRBJ2-4; D may be TRBD2 (5 bases). The CDR3 runs to 16 residues. Trimming took 6 bases from V and 1 from J, leaving 16 bases between them. CDR3 region: CASSPGSRGAKNIQYF. The CDR3 DNA sequence: TGTGCCAGCAGCCCGGGATCCCGGGGTGCCAAAAACATTCAGTACTTC.

The V gene is TRBV19, the J gene TRBJ2-7; no clear D. Trimming removed 5 bases at V and 7 bases at J, with 9 bases between. This CDR3 has 11 residues. CDR1 and CDR2 from the germline V gene are LNHDA and SQIVND (reference sequence). The CDR3 DNA is TGTGCCAGTAGTGATCCCCTGGAGCAGTACTTC. Amino acids: CASSDPLEQYF. Based on the CDR3 plus reference TRBV19 and TRBJ2-7, the full variable domain is DGGITQSPKYLFRKEGQNVTLSCEQNLNHDAMYWYRQDPGQGLRLIYYSQIVNDFQKGDIAEGYSVSREKKESFPLTVTSAQKNPTAFYLCASSDPLEQYFGPGTRLTVT.